The rows below give T cell receptor beta chains drawn from one sample of a study of shared clonotypes between healthy human individuals. TCRdb's copy holds only in-frame clones and misses some; the assay was immunoSEQ multiplex PCR. The table shows around 500,000 clones, with around 80% occurring only once. Sequenced: PBMCs. These TCRs come from a woman aged 40 to 50 in good health. Some clones in this sample may be carry-over from other donors' samples. Both conserved end residues are part of each CDR3. The D gene is left open where the match is weak. Clone size is given for some rows only: seen once, a few or many times, or a class if the clone is expanded.

CDR3 protein: CASSLDRANTEAFF
CDR3 DNA: TGCGCCAGCAGCTTGGACCGGGCGAACACTGAAGCTTTCTTT
V gene: TRBV5-1
CDR3 length: 14
clone size: .
J gene: TRBJ1-1
D gene: .

CDR3 protein: CASSPPSGNEKLFF
CDR3 DNA: TGTGCCAGCAGCCCCCCGAGCGGAAATGAAAAACTGTTTTTT
V gene: TRBV9
CDR3 length: 14
clone size: .
J gene: TRBJ1-4
D gene: .

CDR3 protein: CASRAQGGGRGGNEQFF
CDR3 DNA: TGTGCCAGCAGGGCCCAAGGGGGCGGGAGAGGGGGGAATGAGCAGTTCTTC
V gene: TRBV27
CDR3 length: 17
clone size: .
J gene: TRBJ2-1
D gene: .

CDR3 protein: CASSRAGVRGDEQFF
CDR3 DNA: TGTGCCAGCAGCAGAGCGGGAGTCCGTGGGGATGAGCAGTTCTTC
V gene: TRBV9
CDR3 length: 15
clone size: .
J gene: TRBJ2-1
D gene: TRBD2

CDR3 protein: CASSLTGTRHSYEQYF
CDR3 DNA: TGTGCCAGCAGCTTAACCGGGACTAGACACTCCTACGAGCAGTACTTC
V gene: TRBV7-6
CDR3 length: 16
clone size: .
J gene: TRBJ2-7
D gene: TRBD2

CDR3 protein: CASGRDEQETQYF
CDR3 DNA: TGTGCCAGCGGGAGGGACGAGCAAGAGACCCAGTACTTC
V gene: TRBV6-1
CDR3 length: 13
clone size: many
J gene: TRBJ2-5
D gene: TRBD2

CDR3 protein: CASSLARGLAGGPYEQYF
CDR3 DNA: TGCGCCAGCAGCTTGGCCCGAGGACTAGCGGGAGGGCCCTACGAGCAGTACTTC
V gene: TRBV5-1
CDR3 length: 18
clone size: .
J gene: TRBJ2-7
D gene: TRBD2

CDR3 protein: CASSSQINSPLHF
CDR3 DNA: TGCGCCAGCAGCTCACAGATTAATTCACCCCTCCACTTT
V gene: TRBV4-1
CDR3 length: 13
clone size: .
J gene: TRBJ1-6
D gene: .

CDR3 protein: CSVSYRGYEQYF
CDR3 DNA: TGCAGCGTTAGTTACAGGGGTTACGAGCAGTACTTC
V gene: TRBV29-1
CDR3 length: 12
clone size: .
J gene: TRBJ2-7
D gene: TRBD1

CDR3 protein: CASSLEAGRGGETQYF
CDR3 DNA: TGTGCCAGCAGCTTGGAGGCCGGGAGGGGTGGGGAGACCCAGTACTTC
V gene: TRBV5-4
CDR3 length: 16
clone size: .
J gene: TRBJ2-5
D gene: TRBD2

CDR3 protein: CASSPPTSSGELFF
CDR3 DNA: TGTGCCAGCTCACCACCGACTAGCTCCGGGGAGCTGTTTTTT
V gene: TRBV18
CDR3 length: 14
clone size: .
J gene: TRBJ2-2
D gene: TRBD2

CDR3 protein: CASSQGAYGTQYF
CDR3 DNA: TGTGCCAGCAGCCAAGGGGCTTACGGGACCCAGTACTTC
V gene: TRBV7-3
CDR3 length: 13
clone size: .
J gene: TRBJ2-5
D gene: .

CDR3 protein: CASSPMTRGWDTEAFF
CDR3 DNA: TGTGCCAGCAGCCCCATGACCAGGGGCTGGGACACTGAAGCTTTCTTT
V gene: TRBV7-3
CDR3 length: 16
clone size: .
J gene: TRBJ1-1
D gene: .

CDR3 protein: CASSQIDAGTEAFF
CDR3 DNA: TGCGCCAGCAGCCAAATCGACGCGGGCACTGAAGCTTTCTTT
V gene: TRBV4-1
CDR3 length: 14
clone size: .
J gene: TRBJ1-1
D gene: .

CDR3 protein: CAWTALVSGNTIYF
CDR3 DNA: TGTGCCTGGACCGCGCTGGTCTCTGGAAACACCATATATTTT
V gene: TRBV30
CDR3 length: 14
clone size: .
J gene: TRBJ1-3
D gene: .

CDR3 protein: CASSPGRLADQETQYF
CDR3 DNA: TGTGCCAGCTCACCAGGGCGACTAGCGGACCAAGAGACCCAGTACTTC
V gene: TRBV18
CDR3 length: 16
clone size: .
J gene: TRBJ2-5
D gene: TRBD2

CDR3 protein: CASKAGVRINTEAFF
CDR3 DNA: TGTGCCAGTAAGGCGGGGGTTCGGATAAACACTGAAGCTTTCTTT
V gene: TRBV19
CDR3 length: 15
clone size: once
J gene: TRBJ1-1
D gene: .

CDR3 protein: CASSLGLAASTDTQYF
CDR3 DNA: TGTGCCAGCAGCTTAGGACTAGCGGCAAGCACAGATACGCAGTATTTT
V gene: TRBV7-2
CDR3 length: 16
clone size: .
J gene: TRBJ2-3
D gene: TRBD2

CDR3 protein: CASDSGPIGEQFF
CDR3 DNA: TGTGCCAGCGACTCCGGGCCTATAGGTGAGCAGTTCTTC
V gene: TRBV7-9
CDR3 length: 13
clone size: .
J gene: TRBJ2-1
D gene: .

CDR3 protein: CAISARSSNEQFF
CDR3 DNA: TGTGCCATCAGTGCTCGAAGTTCCAATGAGCAGTTCTTC
V gene: TRBV10-3
CDR3 length: 13
clone size: few
J gene: TRBJ2-1
D gene: .

CDR3 protein: CASSLTGITNKTF
CDR3 DNA: TGTGCCAGCAGCTTAACAGGGATAACTAATAAGACCTTC
V gene: TRBV7-3
CDR3 length: 13
clone size: .
J gene: TRBJ1-2
D gene: .

CDR3 protein: CASSPSGLNYEQYF
CDR3 DNA: TGTGCCAGCAGCCCGTCGGGACTTAACTACGAGCAGTACTTC
V gene: TRBV7-9
CDR3 length: 14
clone size: .
J gene: TRBJ2-7
D gene: .

CDR3 protein: CASSDSGTSYNEQFF
CDR3 DNA: TGTGCCAGCAGCGATAGCGGGACCTCCTACAATGAGCAGTTCTTC
V gene: TRBV9
CDR3 length: 15
clone size: .
J gene: TRBJ2-1
D gene: TRBD2

CDR3 protein: CASSAGTPASEQYF
CDR3 DNA: TGTGCCAGCAGCGCCGGGACCCCTGCCTCCGAGCAGTACTTC
V gene: TRBV6-6
CDR3 length: 14
clone size: .
J gene: TRBJ2-7
D gene: .

CDR3 protein: CASRGAGAGEETQYF
CDR3 DNA: TGTGCCAGTAGAGGGGCAGGAGCGGGCGAAGAGACCCAGTACTTC
V gene: TRBV19
CDR3 length: 15
clone size: .
J gene: TRBJ2-5
D gene: .

CDR3 protein: CASSRWSNQPQHF
CDR3 DNA: TGTGCCAGCTCCCGGTGGTCTAATCAGCCCCAGCATTTT
V gene: TRBV18
CDR3 length: 13
clone size: .
J gene: TRBJ1-5
D gene: .